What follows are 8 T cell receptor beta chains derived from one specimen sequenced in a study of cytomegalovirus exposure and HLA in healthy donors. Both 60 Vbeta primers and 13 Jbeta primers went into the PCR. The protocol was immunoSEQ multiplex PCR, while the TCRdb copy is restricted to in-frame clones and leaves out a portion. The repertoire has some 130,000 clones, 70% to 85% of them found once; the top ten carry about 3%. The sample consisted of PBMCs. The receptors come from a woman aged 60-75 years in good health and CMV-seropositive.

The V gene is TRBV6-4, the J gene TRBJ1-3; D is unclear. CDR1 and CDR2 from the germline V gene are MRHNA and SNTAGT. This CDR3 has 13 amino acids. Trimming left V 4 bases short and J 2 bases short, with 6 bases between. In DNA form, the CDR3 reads TGTGCCAGCAGTGTCCAGGCTGGAAACACCATATATTTT. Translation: CASSVQAGNTIYF.

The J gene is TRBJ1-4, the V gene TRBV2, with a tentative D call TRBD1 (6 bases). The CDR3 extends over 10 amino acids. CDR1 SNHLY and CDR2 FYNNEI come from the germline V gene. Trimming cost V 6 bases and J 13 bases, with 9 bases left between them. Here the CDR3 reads CASRQGALFF. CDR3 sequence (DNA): TGTGCCAGCAGACAGGGAGCACTGTTTTTT.

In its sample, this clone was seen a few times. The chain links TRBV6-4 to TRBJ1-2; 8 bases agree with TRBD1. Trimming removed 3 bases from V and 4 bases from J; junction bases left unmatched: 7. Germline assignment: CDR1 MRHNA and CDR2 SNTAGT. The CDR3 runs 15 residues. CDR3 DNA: TGTGCCAGCAGTGATGGACAGGGATCCAGCTATGGCTACACCTTC. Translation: CASSDGQGSSYGYTF.

In DNA form, the CDR3 reads TGTGCCAGCCAGACAGGGGGAGCTAACTATGGCTACACCTTC. The encoded protein is CASQTGGANYGYTF. The chain uses TRBV5-4 and TRBJ1-2; 9 bases are a match to TRBD1. V gave up 7 bases and J gave up 0 bases; unmatched junction bases: 4. Germline V gene lookup returns CDR1 SGHNT and CDR2 YYREEE (reference sequence). The CDR3 length is 14 residues.

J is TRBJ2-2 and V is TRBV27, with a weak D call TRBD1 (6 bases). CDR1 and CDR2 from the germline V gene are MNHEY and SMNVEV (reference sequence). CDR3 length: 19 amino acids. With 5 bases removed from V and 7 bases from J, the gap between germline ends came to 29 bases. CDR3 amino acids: CASSLYPGSEVAGVGELFF. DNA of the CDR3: TGTGCCAGCAGTCTATATCCAGGATCGGAAGTGGCAGGGGTCGGGGAGCTGTTTTTT.

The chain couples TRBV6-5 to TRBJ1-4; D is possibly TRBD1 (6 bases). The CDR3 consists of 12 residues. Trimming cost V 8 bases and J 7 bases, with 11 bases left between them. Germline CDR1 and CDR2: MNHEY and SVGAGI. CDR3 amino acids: CASSQGREKLFF. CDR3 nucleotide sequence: TGTGCCAGCTCACAGGGACGTGAAAAACTGTTTTTT.

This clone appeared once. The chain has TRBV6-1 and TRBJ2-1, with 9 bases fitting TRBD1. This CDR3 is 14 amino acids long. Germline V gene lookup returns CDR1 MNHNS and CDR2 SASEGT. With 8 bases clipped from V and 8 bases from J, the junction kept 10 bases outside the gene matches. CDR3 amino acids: CASVRDRVLDEQFF. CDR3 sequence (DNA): TGTGCCAGCGTCCGGGACAGGGTTTTGGATGAGCAGTTCTTC.

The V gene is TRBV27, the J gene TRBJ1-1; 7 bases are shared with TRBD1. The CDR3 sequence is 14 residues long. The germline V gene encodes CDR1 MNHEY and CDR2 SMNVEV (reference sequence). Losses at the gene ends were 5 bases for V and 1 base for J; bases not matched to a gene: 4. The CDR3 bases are TGTGCCAGCAGTCCCTGGGACAGGAACACTGAAGCTTTCTTT. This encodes CASSPWDRNTEAFF.